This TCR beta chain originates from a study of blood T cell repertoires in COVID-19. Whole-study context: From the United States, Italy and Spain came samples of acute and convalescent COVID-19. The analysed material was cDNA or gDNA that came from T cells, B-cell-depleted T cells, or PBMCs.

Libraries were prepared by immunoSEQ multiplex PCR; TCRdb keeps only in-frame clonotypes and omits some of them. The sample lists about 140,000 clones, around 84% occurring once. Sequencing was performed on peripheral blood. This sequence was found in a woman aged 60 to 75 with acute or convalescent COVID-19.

The CDR3 bases are TGCGCCAGCAGCGGGACAGTGGCTGAAAAACTGTTTTTT. It translates to CASSGTVAEKLFF. The chain has TRBV5-1 and TRBJ1-4, with 7 bases aligning to TRBD1. After removal of 4 bases from V and 7 bases from J, the junction contained 4 bases not matched to a gene. The CDR3 contains 13 residues. Per germline, CDR1 SGHRS and CDR2 YFSETQ.